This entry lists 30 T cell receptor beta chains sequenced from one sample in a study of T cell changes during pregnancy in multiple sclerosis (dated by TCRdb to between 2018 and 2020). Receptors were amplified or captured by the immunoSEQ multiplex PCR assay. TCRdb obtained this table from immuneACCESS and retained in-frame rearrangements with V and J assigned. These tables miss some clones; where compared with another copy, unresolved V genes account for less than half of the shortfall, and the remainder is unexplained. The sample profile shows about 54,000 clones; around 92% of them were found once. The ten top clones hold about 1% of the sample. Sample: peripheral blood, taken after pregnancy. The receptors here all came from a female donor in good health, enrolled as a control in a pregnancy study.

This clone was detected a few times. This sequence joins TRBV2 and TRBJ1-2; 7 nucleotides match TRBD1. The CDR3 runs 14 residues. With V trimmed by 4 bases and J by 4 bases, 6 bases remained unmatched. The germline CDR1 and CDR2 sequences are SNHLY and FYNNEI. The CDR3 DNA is TGTGCCAGCAGTGGACCGGGACAGAGCTATGGCTACACCTTC. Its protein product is CASSGPGQSYGYTF. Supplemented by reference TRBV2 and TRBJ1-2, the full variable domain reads EPEVTQTPSHQVTQMGQEVILRCVPISNHLYFYWYRQILGQKVEFLVSFYNNEISEKSEIFDDQFSVERPDGSNFTLKIRSTKLEDSAMYFCASSGPGQSYGYTFGSGTRLTVV.

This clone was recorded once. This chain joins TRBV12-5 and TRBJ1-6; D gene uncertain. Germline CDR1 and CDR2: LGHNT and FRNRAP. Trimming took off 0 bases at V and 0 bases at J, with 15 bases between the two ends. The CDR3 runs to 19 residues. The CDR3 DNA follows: TGTGCTAGTGGTTTGGTAGGGAGGGCGGGGTCCTCCTATAATTCACCCCTCCACTTT. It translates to CASGLVGRAGSSYNSPLHF.

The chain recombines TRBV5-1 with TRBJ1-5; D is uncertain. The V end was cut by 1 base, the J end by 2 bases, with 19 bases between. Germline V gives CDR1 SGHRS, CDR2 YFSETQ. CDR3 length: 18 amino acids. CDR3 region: CASSLSPLGESGNQPQHF. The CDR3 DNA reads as TGCGCCAGCAGCTTGAGCCCCCTCGGGGAGTCTGGCAATCAGCCCCAGCATTTT. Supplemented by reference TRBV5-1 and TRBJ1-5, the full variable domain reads KAGVTQTPRYLIKTRGQQVTLSCSPISGHRSVSWYQQTPGQGLQFLFEYFSETQRNKGNFPGRFSGRQFSNSRSEMNVSTLELGDSALYLCASSLSPLGESGNQPQHFGDGTRLSIL.

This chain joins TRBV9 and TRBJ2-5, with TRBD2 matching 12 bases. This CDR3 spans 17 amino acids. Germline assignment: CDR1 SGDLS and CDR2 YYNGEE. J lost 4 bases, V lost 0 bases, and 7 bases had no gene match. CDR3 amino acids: CASSVGASGGVGETQYF. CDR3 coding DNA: TGTGCCAGCAGCGTAGGGGCTAGCGGGGGGGTAGGAGAGACCCAGTACTTC. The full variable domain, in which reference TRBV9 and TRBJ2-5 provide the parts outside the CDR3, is DSGVTQTPKHLITATGQRVTLRCSPRSGDLSVYWYQQSLDQGLQFLIQYYNGEERAKGNILERFSAQQFPDLHSELNLSSLELGDSALYFCASSVGASGGVGETQYFGPGTRLLVL.

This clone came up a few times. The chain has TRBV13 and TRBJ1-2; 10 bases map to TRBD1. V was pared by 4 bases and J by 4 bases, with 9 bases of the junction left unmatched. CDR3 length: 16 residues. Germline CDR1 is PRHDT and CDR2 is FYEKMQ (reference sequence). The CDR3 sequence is CASSYRDRGGPYGYTF. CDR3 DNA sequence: TGTGCCAGCAGCTACCGGGACAGGGGAGGACCCTATGGCTACACCTTC.

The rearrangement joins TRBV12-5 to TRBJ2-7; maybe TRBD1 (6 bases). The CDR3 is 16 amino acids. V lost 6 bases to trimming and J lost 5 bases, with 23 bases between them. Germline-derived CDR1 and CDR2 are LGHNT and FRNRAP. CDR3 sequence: CASGKPRGNVGDEQYF. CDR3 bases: TGTGCTAGTGGCAAACCCAGGGGCAATGTGGGGGACGAGCAGTACTTC.

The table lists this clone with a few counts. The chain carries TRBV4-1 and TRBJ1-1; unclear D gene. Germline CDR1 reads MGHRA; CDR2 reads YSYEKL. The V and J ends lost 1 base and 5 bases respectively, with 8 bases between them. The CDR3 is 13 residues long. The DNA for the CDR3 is TGCGCCAGCAGCCAAGGTCCACTTACTGAAGCTTTCTTT. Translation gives CASSQGPLTEAFF.

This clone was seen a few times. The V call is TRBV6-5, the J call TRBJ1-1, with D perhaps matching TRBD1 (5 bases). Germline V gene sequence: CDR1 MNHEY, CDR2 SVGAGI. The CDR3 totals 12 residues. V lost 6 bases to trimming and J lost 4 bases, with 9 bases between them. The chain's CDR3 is CASRPGGTEAFF. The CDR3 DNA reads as TGTGCCAGCAGGCCCGGGGGCACTGAAGCTTTCTTT.

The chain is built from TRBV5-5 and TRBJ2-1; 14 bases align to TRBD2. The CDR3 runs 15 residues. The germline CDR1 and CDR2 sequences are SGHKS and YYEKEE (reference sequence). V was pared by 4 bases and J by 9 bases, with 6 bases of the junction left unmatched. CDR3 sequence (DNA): TGTGCCAGCAGCCTAGGGACTAGCGGGAGAGGTGAGCAGTTCTTC. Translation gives CASSLGTSGRGEQFF.

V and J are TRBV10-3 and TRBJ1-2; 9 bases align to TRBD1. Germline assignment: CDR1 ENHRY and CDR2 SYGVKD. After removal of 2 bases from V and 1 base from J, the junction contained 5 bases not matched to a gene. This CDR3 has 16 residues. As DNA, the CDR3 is TGTGCCATCAGTGAGCCGGACAGGGGAGTTAACTATGGCTACACCTTC. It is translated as CAISEPDRGVNYGYTF.

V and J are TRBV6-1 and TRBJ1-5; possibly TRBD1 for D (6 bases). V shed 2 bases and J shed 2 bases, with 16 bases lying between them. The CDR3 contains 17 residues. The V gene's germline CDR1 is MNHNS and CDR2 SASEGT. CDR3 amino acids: CASSELGGAGGNQPQHF. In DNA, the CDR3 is TGTGCCAGCAGTGAACTTGGGGGGGCCGGTGGCAATCAGCCCCAGCATTTT.

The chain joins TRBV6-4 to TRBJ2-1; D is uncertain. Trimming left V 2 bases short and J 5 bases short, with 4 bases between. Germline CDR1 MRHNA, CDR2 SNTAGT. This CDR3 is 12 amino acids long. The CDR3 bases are TGTGCCAGCAGTGACCTACACAATGAGCAGTTCTTC. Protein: CASSDLHNEQFF.

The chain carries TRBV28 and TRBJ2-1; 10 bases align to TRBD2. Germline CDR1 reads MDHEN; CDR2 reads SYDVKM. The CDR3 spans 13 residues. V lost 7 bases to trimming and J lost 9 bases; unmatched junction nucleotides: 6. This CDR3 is CASISGREGEQFF. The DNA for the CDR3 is TGTGCCAGCATAAGCGGGAGGGAGGGTGAGCAGTTCTTC.

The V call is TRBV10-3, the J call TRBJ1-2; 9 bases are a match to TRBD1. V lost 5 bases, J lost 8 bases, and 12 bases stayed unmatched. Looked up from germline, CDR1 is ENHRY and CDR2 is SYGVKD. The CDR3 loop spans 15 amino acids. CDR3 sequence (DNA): TGTGCCATCAGTCAACCGGGACAGGGATTTCAGGGCTACACCTTC. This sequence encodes CAISQPGQGFQGYTF.

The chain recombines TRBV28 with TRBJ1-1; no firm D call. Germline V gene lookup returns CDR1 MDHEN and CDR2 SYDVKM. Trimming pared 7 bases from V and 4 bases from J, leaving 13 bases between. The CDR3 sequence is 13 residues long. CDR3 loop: CASTTGRSTEAFF. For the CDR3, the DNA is TGTGCCAGCACCACGGGGAGGTCCACTGAAGCTTTCTTT.

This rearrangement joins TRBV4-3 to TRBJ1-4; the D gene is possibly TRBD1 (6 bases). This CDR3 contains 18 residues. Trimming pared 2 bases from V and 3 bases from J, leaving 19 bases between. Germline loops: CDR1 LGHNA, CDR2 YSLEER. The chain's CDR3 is CASSQQPQFWTANEKLFF. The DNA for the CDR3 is TGCGCCAGCAGCCAACAGCCACAATTCTGGACAGCTAATGAAAAACTGTTTTTT.

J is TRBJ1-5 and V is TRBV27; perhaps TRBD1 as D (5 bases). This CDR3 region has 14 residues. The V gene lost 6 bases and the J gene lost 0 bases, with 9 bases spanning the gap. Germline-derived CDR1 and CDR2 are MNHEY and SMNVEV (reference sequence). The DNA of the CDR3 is TGTGCCAGCAGCCCTAGGGGTAGCAATCAGCCCCAGCATTTT. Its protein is CASSPRGSNQPQHF.

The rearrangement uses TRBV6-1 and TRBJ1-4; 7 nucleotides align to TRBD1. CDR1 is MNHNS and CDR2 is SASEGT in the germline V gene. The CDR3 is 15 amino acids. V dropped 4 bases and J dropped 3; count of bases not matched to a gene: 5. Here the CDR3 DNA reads TGTGCCAGCAGTGTAACAGGGGCCTCTAATGAAAAACTGTTTTTT. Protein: CASSVTGASNEKLFF.

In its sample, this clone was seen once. The CDR3, as DNA: TGTGCCAGCAGCACGGGAGGGGGGGGAACTGGCTACACCTTC. It specifies CASSTGGGGTGYTF. This sequence joins TRBV5-4 and TRBJ1-2, with D perhaps TRBD1 (6 bases). Germline values: CDR1 SGHNT, CDR2 YYREEE (reference sequence). The V end lost 4 bases, the J end lost 7 bases, and 17 bases lay between the germline ends. This CDR3 is 14 amino acids long.

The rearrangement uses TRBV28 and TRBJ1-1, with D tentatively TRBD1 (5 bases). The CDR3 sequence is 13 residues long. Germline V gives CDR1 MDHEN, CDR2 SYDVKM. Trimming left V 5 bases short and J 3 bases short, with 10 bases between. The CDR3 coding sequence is TGTGCCAGCAGTGGAAGGGGTTACACTGAAGCTTTCTTT. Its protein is CASSGRGYTEAFF.

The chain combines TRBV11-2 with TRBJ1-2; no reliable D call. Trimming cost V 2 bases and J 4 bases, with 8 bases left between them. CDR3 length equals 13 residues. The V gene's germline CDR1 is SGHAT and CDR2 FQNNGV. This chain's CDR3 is CASSLQNAYGYTF. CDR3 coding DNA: TGTGCCAGCAGCTTACAGAATGCCTATGGCTACACCTTC.

CDR3 sequence reads: CASSLGGDRASYEQYF. The CDR3 nucleotides read TGTGCCAGCAGCTTAGGTGGGGACAGGGCGTCCTACGAGCAGTACTTC. The rearrangement links TRBV11-1 to TRBJ2-7, with 9 nucleotides matching TRBD1. The V segment lost 1 base and the J segment 1 base; nucleotides outside the gene matches: 5. This CDR3 is built from 16 residues. In germline, CDR1 is SGHAT, CDR2 FQDESV (reference sequence). Filled out from reference TRBV11-1 and TRBJ2-7, the complete variable domain reads EAEVAQSPRYKITEKSQAVAFWCDPISGHATLYWYRQILGQGPELLVQFQDESVVDDSQLPKDRFSAERLKGVDSTLKIQPAELGDSAMYLCASSLGGDRASYEQYFGPGTRLTVT.

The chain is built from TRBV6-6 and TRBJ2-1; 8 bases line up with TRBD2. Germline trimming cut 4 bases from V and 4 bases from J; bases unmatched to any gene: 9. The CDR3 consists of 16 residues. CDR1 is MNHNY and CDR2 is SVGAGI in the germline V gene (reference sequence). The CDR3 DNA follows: TGTGCCAGCAGTTCCGATACTAGCGGATTATACAATGAGCAGTTCTTC. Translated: CASSSDTSGLYNEQFF.

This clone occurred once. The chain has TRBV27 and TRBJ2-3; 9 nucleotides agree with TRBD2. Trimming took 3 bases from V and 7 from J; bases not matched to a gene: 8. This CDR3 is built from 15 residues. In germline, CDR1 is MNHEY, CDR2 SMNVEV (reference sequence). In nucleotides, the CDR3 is TGTGCCAGCAGTTTGGGGCGGGGGGGCCCTAATACGCAGTATTTT. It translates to CASSLGRGGPNTQYF.

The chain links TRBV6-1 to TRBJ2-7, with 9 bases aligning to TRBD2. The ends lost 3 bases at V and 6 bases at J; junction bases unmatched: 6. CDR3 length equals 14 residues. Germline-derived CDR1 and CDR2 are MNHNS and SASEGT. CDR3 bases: TGTGCCAGCAGTGAGGGCGGGAGGGCCCCCGAGCAGTACTTC. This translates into CASSEGGRAPEQYF.

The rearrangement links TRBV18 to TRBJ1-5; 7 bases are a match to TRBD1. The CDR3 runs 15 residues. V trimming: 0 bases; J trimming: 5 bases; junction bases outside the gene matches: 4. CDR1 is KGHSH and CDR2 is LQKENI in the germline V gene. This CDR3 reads CASSPPTGKDQPQHF. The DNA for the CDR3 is TGTGCCAGCTCACCACCGACAGGGAAAGATCAGCCCCAGCATTTT. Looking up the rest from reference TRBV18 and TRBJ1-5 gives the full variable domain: NAGVMQNPRHLVRRRGQEARLRCSPMKGHSHVYWYRQLPEEGLKFMVYLQKENIIDESGMPKERFSAEFPKEGPSILRIQQVVRGDSAAYFCASSPPTGKDQPQHFGDGTRLSIL.

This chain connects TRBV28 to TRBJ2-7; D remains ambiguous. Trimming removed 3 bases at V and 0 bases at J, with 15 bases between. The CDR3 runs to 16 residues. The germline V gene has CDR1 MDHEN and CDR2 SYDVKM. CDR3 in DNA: TGTGCCAGCAGTTTTTCCCTTGAACACCTCTCCTACGAGCAGTACTTC. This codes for CASSFSLEHLSYEQYF.

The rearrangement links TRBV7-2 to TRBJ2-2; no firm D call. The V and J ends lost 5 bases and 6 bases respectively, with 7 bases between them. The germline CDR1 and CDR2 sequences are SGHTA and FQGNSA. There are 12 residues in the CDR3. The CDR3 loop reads CASSHLSGELFF. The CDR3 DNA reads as TGTGCCAGCAGCCATCTATCCGGGGAGCTGTTTTTT.

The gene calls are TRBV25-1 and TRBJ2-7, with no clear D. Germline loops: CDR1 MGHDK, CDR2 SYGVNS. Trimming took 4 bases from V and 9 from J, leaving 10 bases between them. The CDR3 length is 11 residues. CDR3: CASSATFGQYF. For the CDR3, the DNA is TGTGCCAGCAGTGCCACCTTCGGGCAGTACTTC.

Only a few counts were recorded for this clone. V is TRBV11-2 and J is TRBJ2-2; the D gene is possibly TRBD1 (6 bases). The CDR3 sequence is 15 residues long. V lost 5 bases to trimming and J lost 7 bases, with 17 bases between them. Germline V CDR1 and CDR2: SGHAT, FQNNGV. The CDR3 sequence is CASSRGTPVVGELFF. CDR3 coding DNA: TGTGCCAGCAGCAGGGGGACACCGGTGGTCGGGGAGCTGTTTTTT.